Below, 21 T cell receptor beta chains from the same sample are listed, as sequenced in a study of shared clonotypes between healthy human individuals. Measured with immunoSEQ multiplex PCR; TCRdb has only the in-frame clones, and not every one. The sample lists 2 million to 3 million clones, 93% occurring once. The sequenced sample was naive CD4+ T cells from PBMCs. Subset defined: CD45RA+ positively selected. These receptors all stem from a man in his late teens or twenties in good health. Some clones in this sample may be carry-over from other donors' samples.

The rearrangement joins TRBV5-6 to TRBJ2-5; D is uncertain. CDR3 size: 12 residues. Deletions cut 3 bases from V and 5 bases from J, with 8 bases between. Looked up from germline, CDR1 is SGHDT and CDR2 is YYEEEE. The DNA of the CDR3 is TGTGCCAGCAGCTCCTTCCGGGAGACCCAGTACTTC. Translating it yields CASSSFRETQYF. The variable domain in full, with the rest retrieved from reference TRBV5-6 and TRBJ2-5, is DAGVTQSPTHLIKTRGQQVTLRCSPKSGHDTVSWYQQALGQGPQFIFQYYEEEERQRGNFPDRFSGHQFPNYSSELNVNALLLGDSALYLCASSSFRETQYFGPGTRLLVL.

This chain links TRBV28 with TRBJ2-2, with TRBD1 identical over 8 bases. The CDR3 contains 16 residues. Germline V gene data show CDR1 as MDHEN and CDR2 as SYDVKM. Trimming at V came to 10 bases and at J to 3 bases, leaving 13 bases not matched to a gene. The CDR3 region has the DNA TGTGCCACTTACCCCGGTGGACAGGGAGACACCGGGGAGCTGTTTTTT. Translating it yields CATYPGGQGDTGELFF. The entire variable domain, with the rest obtained from reference TRBV28 and TRBJ2-2, is as follows: DVKVTQSSRYLVKRTGEKVFLECVQDMDHENMFWYRQDPGLGLRLIYFSYDVKMKEKGDIPEGYSVSREKKERFSLILESASTNQTSMYLCATYPGGQGDTGELFFGEGSRLTVL.

The chain uses TRBV7-6 and TRBJ1-2; D is undetermined. V shed 2 bases and J shed 3 bases, with 7 bases lying between them. Germline V gene data show CDR1 as SGHVS and CDR2 as FNYEAQ. The CDR3 runs 13 residues. The CDR3 sequence is CASSLKQYYGYTF. The CDR3 DNA follows: TGTGCCAGCAGCTTAAAACAGTACTATGGCTACACCTTC.

The rearrangement uses TRBV28 and TRBJ2-1; TRBD2 aligns across 11 bases. Trimming cost V 4 bases and J 6 bases; bases outside gene matches: 8. CDR1 is MDHEN and CDR2 is SYDVKM in the germline V gene. The CDR3 has 16 residues. The CDR3 reads CASSYSTSGAANEQFF. The CDR3 DNA is TGTGCCAGCAGTTATTCGACTAGCGGGGCCGCCAATGAGCAGTTCTTC. Full variable domain (remainder filled in from reference TRBV28 and TRBJ2-1): DVKVTQSSRYLVKRTGEKVFLECVQDMDHENMFWYRQDPGLGLRLIYFSYDVKMKEKGDIPEGYSVSREKKERFSLILESASTNQTSMYLCASSYSTSGAANEQFFGPGTRLTVL.

The chain carries TRBV5-1 and TRBJ2-2; possible D gene TRBD2, 6 bases. Trimming removed 0 bases at V and 6 bases at J, with 6 bases between. Germline assignment: CDR1 SGHRS and CDR2 YFSETQ. The CDR3 runs 13 residues. CDR3 in amino acids: CASSLERAGELFF. The CDR3 coding sequence is TGCGCCAGCAGCTTGGAGCGGGCCGGGGAGCTGTTTTTT.

This chain links TRBV5-4 with TRBJ2-3, with a weak D call TRBD2 (5 bases). The germline V and J ends were trimmed by 3 bases and 1 base, with 15 bases remaining between them. Germline V gives CDR1 SGHNT, CDR2 YYREEE (reference sequence). The CDR3 covers 16 residues. This CDR3 is CASSSNTRLGTDTQYF. The CDR3 DNA is TGTGCCAGCAGCTCTAATACTAGGCTTGGCACAGATACGCAGTATTTT.

As for this clone: Other DNA sequences in this specimen translate into the identical CDR3. The V call is TRBV5-1, the J call TRBJ2-3; D uncertain. The CDR3 has 15 residues. Germline CDR1 is SGHRS and CDR2 is YFSETQ. V lost 1 base and J lost 0, with 9 bases in between. The CDR3: CASSLTSPSTDTQYF. DNA for the CDR3: TGCGCCAGCAGCTTGACTTCCCCTAGCACAGATACGCAGTATTTT.

In regard to this clone: Other DNA sequences in the sample encode the same CDR3. V usage is TRBV5-1 and J usage is TRBJ1-4; D is unresolved. The CDR3 has 13 amino acids. The germline CDR1 and CDR2 sequences are SGHRS and YFSETQ. Trimming cost V 4 bases and J 5 bases, with 9 bases left between them. CDR3 nucleotides: TGCGCCAGCAGCCCTGGACCCAATGAAAAACTGTTTTTT. It codes for CASSPGPNEKLFF.

The gene calls are TRBV5-1 and TRBJ2-3; D gene unclear. Trimming took 7 bases from V and 4 from J, leaving 13 bases between them. The germline CDR1 and CDR2 sequences are SGHRS and YFSETQ. The CDR3 totals 13 residues. The CDR3 loop is CASGKRDADTQYF. The CDR3 nucleotides are TGCGCCAGCGGAAAACGAGATGCAGATACGCAGTATTTT.

J is TRBJ2-2 and V is TRBV5-4; 11 nucleotides agree with TRBD2. The CDR3 totals 16 residues. From germline, CDR1 is SGHNT and CDR2 YYREEE (reference sequence). With 4 bases clipped from V and 4 bases from J, the junction kept 6 bases outside the gene matches. The DNA of the CDR3 is TGTGCCAGCAGCGAGAAGACTAGCGGGGTCACCGGGGAGCTGTTTTTT. Residues: CASSEKTSGVTGELFF.

V usage is TRBV5-1 and J usage is TRBJ2-3; 11 nucleotides match TRBD2. The germline V gene encodes CDR1 SGHRS and CDR2 YFSETQ. This CDR3 is built from 16 residues. Losses at the gene ends were 4 bases for V and 4 bases for J; bases not matched to a gene: 8. CDR3 nucleotide sequence: TGCGCCAGCAGCCCCTATAGCGGGAGGGCCGCAGATACGCAGTATTTT. It yields the protein CASSPYSGRAADTQYF.

The chain links TRBV5-1 to TRBJ2-5; TRBD2 might be the D (6 bases). Per germline, CDR1 SGHRS and CDR2 YFSETQ. The CDR3 sequence is 15 residues long. V was pared by 4 bases and J by 5 bases, with 18 bases between. The CDR3 protein is CASSPGWGTAETQYF. In DNA form, the CDR3 reads TGCGCCAGCAGCCCTGGGTGGGGGACTGCGGAGACCCAGTACTTC.

The genes are TRBV11-2 and TRBJ1-4, with a weak D call TRBD1 (6 bases). Trimming removed 6 bases at V and 3 bases at J, with 20 bases between. Germline V gives CDR1 SGHAT, CDR2 FQNNGV. This CDR3 spans 17 amino acids. This CDR3 is CASRHGGGRRSNEKLFF. The CDR3 DNA reads TGTGCCAGCAGACACGGGGGGGGGCGAAGGTCTAATGAAAAACTGTTTTTT.

This clone was detected only once. This rearrangement joins TRBV10-3 to TRBJ2-2; maybe TRBD1 (6 bases). Germline loops: CDR1 ENHRY, CDR2 SYGVKD. The germline V and J ends were trimmed by 1 base and 7 bases, with 13 bases remaining between them. CDR3 length: 15 residues. This chain's CDR3 is CAISEFTGRGGELFF. CDR3 in DNA: TGTGCCATCAGTGAGTTCACAGGGCGTGGCGGGGAGCTGTTTTTT.

This rearrangement joins TRBV28 to TRBJ2-1; the match to TRBD2 covers 7 bases. V gave up 2 bases and J gave up 6 bases; unmatched junction bases: 4. This CDR3 region has 14 residues. CDR1 and CDR2 from the germline V gene are MDHEN and SYDVKM. CDR3: CASSLGGSVNEQFF. Written as DNA, the CDR3 is TGTGCCAGCAGTTTAGGCGGGAGTGTCAATGAGCAGTTCTTC. The full variable domain, completed using reference TRBV28 and TRBJ2-1, is DVKVTQSSRYLVKRTGEKVFLECVQDMDHENMFWYRQDPGLGLRLIYFSYDVKMKEKGDIPEGYSVSREKKERFSLILESASTNQTSMYLCASSLGGSVNEQFFGPGTRLTVL.

With regard to this clone: Different DNA sequences within this sample yield the same CDR3. The gene calls are TRBV6-5 and TRBJ1-3, with D perhaps TRBD1 (5 bases). Trimming shortened V by 0 bases and J by 0 bases, and 6 bases separated the two germline ends. The V gene's germline CDR1 is MNHEY and CDR2 SVGAGI. This CDR3 has 15 amino acids. Here the CDR3 DNA reads TGTGCCAGCAGTTACTCGGGGGGCTCTGGAAACACCATATATTTT. Protein product: CASSYSGGSGNTIYF.

This sequence joins TRBV4-1 and TRBJ2-3; the match to TRBD2 covers 8 bases. Trimming cost V 4 bases and J 2 bases; bases outside gene matches: 11. The germline V gene has CDR1 MGHRA and CDR2 YSYEKL. The CDR3 is 17 amino acids. In nucleotides, the CDR3 is TGCGCCAGCAGCCGGGACCAGCGGGGGCCAAACACAGATACGCAGTATTTT. Its protein is CASSRDQRGPNTDTQYF.

This sequence joins TRBV19 and TRBJ2-3, with 13 bases lining up with TRBD2. J lost 7 bases, V lost 5 bases, and 9 bases had no gene match. Germline lookup yields CDR1 LNHDA and CDR2 SQIVND (reference sequence). There are 16 residues in the CDR3. The CDR3 nucleotides read TGTGCCAGTAGTCCAGGACTAGCGGGAGCATTAAATACGCAGTATTTT. As protein: CASSPGLAGALNTQYF.

The chain has TRBV28 and TRBJ2-1; D call uncertain. The CDR3 is 16 residues long. Germline values: CDR1 MDHEN, CDR2 SYDVKM. V lost 3 bases to trimming and J lost 0 bases, with 12 bases between them. Here the CDR3 DNA reads TGTGCCAGCAGTTTGCCTAGATACCTCTCCTACAATGAGCAGTTCTTC. Translation: CASSLPRYLSYNEQFF. The complete variable domain, with remaining parts taken from reference TRBV28 and TRBJ2-1, reads DVKVTQSSRYLVKRTGEKVFLECVQDMDHENMFWYRQDPGLGLRLIYFSYDVKMKEKGDIPEGYSVSREKKERFSLILESASTNQTSMYLCASSLPRYLSYNEQFFGPGTRLTVL.

The chain couples TRBV5-8 to TRBJ1-2; 7 nucleotides agree with TRBD1. CDR1 is SGHTS and CDR2 is YDEGEE in the germline V gene. The CDR3 loop spans 15 amino acids. J was trimmed by 2 bases and V by 4 bases; bases with no gene match: 8. The CDR3 nucleotides are TGTGCCAGCAGCCCCGGACCGGGACAGAACTATGGCTACACCTTC. Protein sequence: CASSPGPGQNYGYTF.

The V and J genes are TRBV4-3 and TRBJ1-6, with D unclear. V gave up 0 bases and J gave up 6 bases, with 15 bases separating them. Germline CDR1 and CDR2: LGHNA and YSLEER. CDR3 length: 17 residues. The chain's CDR3 is CASSQDSWGLGNSPLHF. CDR3 DNA: TGCGCCAGCAGCCAAGATTCTTGGGGATTGGGTAATTCACCCCTCCACTTT.